Following are 24 T cell receptor beta chains from one sample sequenced in a study of graft-versus-host responses after intestinal transplantation. Generated by immunoSEQ multiplex PCR, the TCRdb table keeps only in-frame clones and is missing some. Among roughly 120,000 clones listed, just over 90% were seen once. These receptors have no known antigen. The sequencing used unstimulated CD4+ T cells sorted from spleen or lymph node cells, collected before transplant. Receptors originate from a human donor who was the organ donor for an intestinal transplant.

The chain links TRBV28 to TRBJ2-5, with 7 bases fitting TRBD1. J gave up 4 bases and V 5 bases, and 7 bases lay outside the gene matches. This CDR3 spans 14 amino acids. Germline V gene data show CDR1 as MDHEN and CDR2 as SYDVKM. The CDR3 loop reads CASSPTYRGETQYF. The CDR3 DNA sequence: TGTGCCAGCAGTCCTACTTACAGGGGAGAGACCCAGTACTTC.

The J gene is TRBJ2-1, the V gene TRBV5-3; 14 bases are shared with TRBD2. Being an ORF, TRBV5-3 has a function that is uncertain. This CDR3 has 17 residues. The trim removed 0 bases at V and 5 bases at J, leaving 4 bases unmatched. The CDR3: CARSLAGTSGRDNEQFF. The CDR3 bases are TGTGCCAGAAGCTTGGCAGGGACTAGCGGGAGAGACAATGAGCAGTTCTTC.

The chain carries TRBV5-1 and TRBJ1-2, with D maybe TRBD1 (6 bases). The germline CDR1 and CDR2 sequences are SGHRS and YFSETQ. The CDR3 is 14 amino acids. Trimming pared 2 bases from V and 2 bases from J, leaving 10 bases between. The CDR3 DNA is TGCGCCAGCAGCTTAACCGGGACAAACTATGGCTACACCTTC. Amino acids: CASSLTGTNYGYTF.

J is TRBJ1-2 and V is TRBV7-9; 11 bases agree with TRBD1. The CDR3 is made up of 15 amino acids. After removal of 5 bases from V and 4 bases from J, the junction contained 6 bases not matched to a gene. CDR1 SEHNR and CDR2 FQNEAQ come from the germline V gene (reference sequence). CDR3: CASSASGTGGYGYTF. CDR3 coding DNA: TGTGCCAGCAGCGCATCCGGGACAGGGGGCTATGGCTACACCTTC. The full variable domain, its missing parts supplied by reference TRBV7-9 and TRBJ1-2, is DTGVSQNPRHKITKRGQNVTFRCDPISEHNRLYWYRQTLGQGPEFLTYFQNEAQLEKSRLLSDRFSAERPKGSFSTLEIQRTEQGDSAMYLCASSASGTGGYGYTFGSGTRLTVV.

This clone was picked up one time. The rearrangement links TRBV19 to TRBJ2-7; a weak D match, TRBD2 (6 bases). V was pared by 3 bases and J by 0 bases, with 9 bases between. CDR3 length equals 14 residues. Germline V CDR1 and CDR2: LNHDA, SQIVND (reference sequence). CDR3 nucleotide sequence: TGTGCCAGTAGTATGCGGGACGGCTCCTACGAGCAGTACTTC. This translates into CASSMRDGSYEQYF.

The chain has TRBV7-2 and TRBJ2-7; either TRBD1 or TRBD2 may fit D (5 bases each). The CDR3 length is 15 residues. Germline-derived CDR1 and CDR2 are SGHTA and FQGNSA. Trimming pared 0 bases from V and 2 bases from J, leaving 11 bases between. Written as DNA, the CDR3 is TGTGCCAGCAGCTTAGCCGGGACGGGGACCTACGAGCAGTACTTC. Translated, it gives CASSLAGTGTYEQYF.

The chain carries TRBV7-2 and TRBJ2-1; a possible D gene is TRBD2 (6 bases). Germline CDR1 and CDR2: SGHTA and FQGNSA. The CDR3 has 11 amino acids. Trimming took 7 bases from V and 9 from J, leaving 10 bases between them. CDR3 DNA sequence: TGTGCCAGCACCCTGGGGGGTGAGCAGTTCTTC. Protein: CASTLGGEQFF.

The chain has TRBV6-6 and TRBJ2-7; D is unresolved. Germline lookup yields CDR1 MNHNY and CDR2 SVGAGI (reference sequence). This CDR3 contains 14 residues. Trimming shortened V by 8 bases and J by 2 bases, and 16 bases separated the two germline ends. CDR3 sequence: CASPLKTLTYEQYF. CDR3 coding DNA: TGTGCCAGCCCTTTGAAGACCCTAACCTACGAGCAGTACTTC.

This clone was seen a single time. The CDR3 region is CASSYDRADEKLFF. The DNA of the CDR3 is TGTGCCAGCAGCTATGACAGGGCCGATGAAAAACTGTTTTTT. This chain joins TRBV7-9 and TRBJ1-4; TRBD1 matches at 7 bases. V dropped 4 bases and J dropped 6; count of bases not matched to a gene: 5. CDR1 SEHNR and CDR2 FQNEAQ come from the germline V gene (reference sequence). This CDR3 has 14 residues.

The chain's CDR3 is CASSREGWTEAFF. The CDR3 DNA sequence: TGTGCCAGCAGCAGGGAGGGCTGGACTGAAGCTTTCTTT. The chain has TRBV6-6 and TRBJ1-1; a possible D gene is TRBD1 (5 bases). The CDR3 covers 13 residues. V shed 6 bases and J shed 5 bases, with 13 bases lying between them. CDR1 is MNHNY and CDR2 is SVGAGI in the germline V gene (reference sequence).

The V and J genes are TRBV30 and TRBJ2-1; TRBD1 aligns across 9 bases. This CDR3 spans 14 amino acids. Looked up from germline, CDR1 is GTSNPN and CDR2 is SVGIG (reference sequence). The junction had 3 bases not matched to a gene; V was cut back by 0 bases and J by 6 bases. CDR3 DNA: TGTGCCTGGAGTGTTGGGGGACAGGGCAATGAGCAGTTCTTC. Its protein product is CAWSVGGQGNEQFF.

This clone was detected only a few times. Different DNA sequences within this sample yield the same CDR3. The rearrangement links TRBV29-1 to TRBJ2-3; TRBD1 or TRBD2 may be the D gene (5 bases each). The V gene's germline CDR1 is SQVTM and CDR2 ANQGSEA. The CDR3 runs to 12 residues. V lost 6 bases and J lost 0, with 7 bases in between. CDR3 in DNA: TGCAGCGTCGGGGACAGCACAGATACGCAGTATTTT. This sequence encodes CSVGDSTDTQYF.

This chain links TRBV6-5 with TRBJ1-1, with a weak D call TRBD1 (5 bases). The CDR3 length is 12 residues. Germline CDR1 is MNHEY and CDR2 is SVGAGI. The V gene lost 6 bases and the J gene lost 5 bases, with 10 bases spanning the gap. In DNA form, the CDR3 reads TGTGCCAGCAGCAGGGTAGGGACTGAAGCTTTCTTT. It is translated as CASSRVGTEAFF.

This clone has a single count. This chain connects TRBV5-1 to TRBJ1-3; D gene ambiguous. Trimming cost V 1 base and J 3 bases, with 14 bases left between them. The CDR3 is 16 amino acids. Germline lookup yields CDR1 SGHRS and CDR2 YFSETQ. The CDR3, as DNA: TGCGCCAGCAGCTTGAGCGGGGATTCCTTTGGAAACACCATATATTTT. It yields the protein CASSLSGDSFGNTIYF.

This sequence joins TRBV11-3 and TRBJ2-1; TRBD2 aligns across 15 bases. CDR1 is SGHNT and CDR2 is YENEEA in the germline V gene. V lost 7 bases to trimming and J lost 1 base; unmatched junction nucleotides: 2. The CDR3 contains 16 residues. In DNA, the CDR3 is TGTGCCAGCATGGGGACTAGCGGGAGGTCCTACAATGAGCAGTTCTTC. The encoded protein is CASMGTSGRSYNEQFF.

The chain uses TRBV2 and TRBJ1-3; no definite D call. The ends were cut back, 6 bases at V and 4 bases at J, with 16 bases in the middle. Germline V gene sequence: CDR1 SNHLY, CDR2 FYNNEI. This CDR3 spans 15 amino acids. The CDR3 loop reads CASRTWVSLGNTIYF. In nucleotides, the CDR3 is TGTGCCAGCAGGACCTGGGTCAGCTTAGGAAACACCATATATTTT.

The chain has TRBV11-2 and TRBJ2-2; 14 bases map to TRBD2. Looked up from germline, CDR1 is SGHAT and CDR2 is FQNNGV. V lost 5 bases and J lost 5; bases outside the gene matches: 7. This CDR3 comprises 17 residues. In DNA form, the CDR3 reads TGTGCCAGCAGCCTTAGACTAGCGGGAGGGCCAACCGGGGAGCTGTTTTTT. Its translation: CASSLRLAGGPTGELFF.

The rearrangement uses TRBV18 and TRBJ2-2; D call uncertain. The CDR3 totals 13 residues. The V end was cut by 3 bases, the J end by 0 bases, with 2 bases between. CDR1 KGHSH and CDR2 LQKENI come from the germline V gene. The CDR3 here is CASSPPNTGELFF. The CDR3 DNA reads TGTGCCAGCTCACCTCCGAACACCGGGGAGCTGTTTTTT.

The gene calls are TRBV7-7 and TRBJ2-2; a weak D match, TRBD2 (5 bases). The CDR3 extends over 15 amino acids. V shed 1 base and J shed 0 bases, with 6 bases lying between them. Germline CDR1 is SSHAT and CDR2 is FNYEAQ (reference sequence). The CDR3 protein is CASSLGTSNTGELFF. CDR3 bases: TGTGCCAGCAGCTTAGGGACTTCGAACACCGGGGAGCTGTTTTTT.

The J gene is TRBJ2-1, the V gene TRBV6-5; D is possibly TRBD2 (5 bases). This CDR3 has 14 residues. Trimming cost V 7 bases and J 0 bases, with 10 bases left between them. Germline V CDR1 and CDR2: MNHEY, SVGAGI. CDR3 in amino acids: CASMGASSYNEQFF. The DNA for the CDR3 is TGTGCCAGCATGGGAGCGTCCTCCTACAATGAGCAGTTCTTC.

The gene calls are TRBV5-1 and TRBJ2-5, with 9 bases lining up with TRBD2. The end of the DNA is better explained by TRBJ2-7, so the J call may be wrong. The CDR3 totals 18 residues. Germline V gives CDR1 SGHRS, CDR2 YFSETQ. The DNA for the CDR3 is TGCGCCAGCCCTCTCCCGAGGCTAGCGGGACCTAGAAACTACGAGCAGTACTTC. As protein: CASPLPRLAGPRNYEQYF.

This chain uses TRBV27 with TRBJ1-4, with unresolved D. Deletions cut 1 base from V and 8 bases from J, with 8 bases between. Germline values: CDR1 MNHEY, CDR2 SMNVEV (reference sequence). The CDR3 totals 13 residues. The CDR3 spells CASSLYANEKLFF. The CDR3 nucleotides read TGTGCCAGCAGTTTATATGCCAACGAAAAACTGTTTTTT.

J is TRBJ1-4 and V is TRBV2; the match to TRBD1 covers 9 bases. The CDR3 loop spans 14 amino acids. The V segment lost 7 bases and the J segment 5 bases; nucleotides outside the gene matches: 5. Germline values: CDR1 SNHLY, CDR2 FYNNEI. CDR3 DNA: TGTGCCAGCAAAACCGGGACAGGGAATGAAAAACTGTTTTTT. It codes for CASKTGTGNEKLFF.

J is TRBJ2-5 and V is TRBV6-1; D assignment may be TRBD1 or TRBD2 (5 bases each). Between the trimmed V and J ends, which lost 1 base and 2 bases, there was a span of 11 bases. The CDR3 covers 15 residues. Germline CDR1 is MNHNS and CDR2 is SASEGT. CDR3: CASSEGGGLQETQYF. Written as DNA, the CDR3 is TGTGCCAGCAGTGAAGGGGGCGGGCTACAAGAGACCCAGTACTTC.